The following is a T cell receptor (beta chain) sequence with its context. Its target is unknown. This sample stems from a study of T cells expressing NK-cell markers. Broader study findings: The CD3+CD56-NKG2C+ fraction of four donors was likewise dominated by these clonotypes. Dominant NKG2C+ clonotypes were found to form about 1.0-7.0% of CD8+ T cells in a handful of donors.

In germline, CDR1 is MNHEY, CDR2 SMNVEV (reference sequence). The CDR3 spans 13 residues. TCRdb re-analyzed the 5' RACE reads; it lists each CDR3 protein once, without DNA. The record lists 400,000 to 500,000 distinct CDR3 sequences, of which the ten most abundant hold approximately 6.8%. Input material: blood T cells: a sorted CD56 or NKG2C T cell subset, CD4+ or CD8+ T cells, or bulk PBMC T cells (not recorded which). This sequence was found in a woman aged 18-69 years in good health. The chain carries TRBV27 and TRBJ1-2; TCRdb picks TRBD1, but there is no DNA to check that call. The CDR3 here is CASSLTGGWGYTF.